The 9 T cell receptor beta chains below come from one sample, sequenced in a study of T cell responses to AZD1222 COVID-19 vaccine. Clones were sequenced by immunoSEQ multiplex PCR, and TCRdb holds only the in-frame ones, with some missing. Of some 130,000 clones in the sample, about 93% were seen once. The specimen comprised peripheral blood, sampled on day 0 of AZD1222 vaccination. The receptors shown here come from an adult in good health.

The chain uses TRBV4-1 and TRBJ1-1; D unresolved. Germline V gene data show CDR1 as MGHRA and CDR2 as YSYEKL. V shed 0 bases and J shed 1 base, with 9 bases lying between them. CDR3 size: 15 residues. The CDR3 region is CASSQERAPNTEAFF. The CDR3 DNA reads TGCGCCAGCAGCCAAGAACGGGCCCCGAACACTGAAGCTTTCTTT.

The chain uses TRBV5-1 and TRBJ1-4, with D perhaps TRBD1 (6 bases). Trimming shortened V by 2 bases and J by 7 bases, and 18 bases separated the two germline ends. Germline lookup yields CDR1 SGHRS and CDR2 YFSETQ. The CDR3 sequence is 16 residues long. The CDR3 bases are TGCGCCAGCAGCTTCGGACAGCTACCCTACGGTGAAAAACTGTTTTTT. Residues: CASSFGQLPYGEKLFF.

V is TRBV7-9 and J is TRBJ1-1, with unresolved D. The CDR3 runs 12 residues. CDR1 and CDR2 (germline): SEHNR, FQNEAQ (reference sequence). V was shortened by 3 bases and J by 6 bases, with 8 bases between the two germline ends. In nucleotides, the CDR3 is TGTGCCAGCAGCTTTGAGTATCCTGAAGCTTTCTTT. As protein: CASSFEYPEAFF.

Worth noting for this clone: One end of the junction does not line up with germline, which may come from a read error. V gene TRBV19 combines with J gene TRBJ1-1; tentative D call: TRBD1 (5 bases). Germline values: CDR1 LNHDA, CDR2 SQIVND (reference sequence). CDR3 length: 11 amino acids. CDR3 in DNA: TGTGCCAGTAGGATAGGGGTTGAAGCTTTCTTT. It specifies CASRIGVEAFF.

A note on this clone: Other DNA sequences in this specimen translate into the identical CDR3. V is TRBV3-1 (or the pseudogene TRBV3-2) and J is TRBJ1-2; no reliable D call. Germline V CDR1 and CDR2: LGHDT, YNNKEL (reference sequence). The V and J ends lost 0 bases and 5 bases respectively, with 7 bases between them. The CDR3 has 13 amino acids. DNA for the CDR3: TGTGCCAGCAGCCAAGAGGGAGGTTATGGCTACACCTTC. This gives the protein CASSQEGGYGYTF.

The chain carries TRBV2 and TRBJ1-2; weak D call: TRBD1 (5 bases). CDR1 and CDR2 from the germline V gene are SNHLY and FYNNEI. The CDR3 contains 15 residues. The V gene lost 4 bases and the J gene lost 7 bases, with 19 bases spanning the gap. The CDR3: CASSAISRGTGGYTF. CDR3 in DNA: TGTGCCAGCAGTGCCATATCGCGAGGGACGGGTGGCTACACCTTC. The full variable domain, rest sourced from reference TRBV2 and TRBJ1-2, is EPEVTQTPSHQVTQMGQEVILRCVPISNHLYFYWYRQILGQKVEFLVSFYNNEISEKSEIFDDQFSVERPDGSNFTLKIRSTKLEDSAMYFCASSAISRGTGGYTFGSGTRLTVV.

This chain joins TRBV28 and TRBJ2-7; a possible D gene is TRBD1 (6 bases). This CDR3 contains 16 residues. Trimming cost V 5 bases and J 0 bases, with 17 bases left between them. Germline loops: CDR1 MDHEN, CDR2 SYDVKM. CDR3: CASSPRGDRYSYEQYF. The CDR3 region has the DNA TGTGCCAGCAGTCCAAGGGGAGACAGGTACTCCTACGAGCAGTACTTC.

This sequence joins TRBV28 and TRBJ1-2; no clear D gene. There are 13 residues in the CDR3. Trimming cost V 2 bases and J 2 bases, with 6 bases left between them. Germline V lookup: CDR1 MDHEN, CDR2 SYDVKM. The CDR3 nucleotides read TGTGCCAGCAGTTTACCGGGGAACTATGGCTACACCTTC. It is translated as CASSLPGNYGYTF.

V and J are TRBV12-3 or TRBV12-4 and TRBJ1-2; D remains ambiguous. The CDR3 covers 11 residues. V was pared by 10 bases and J by 6 bases, with 12 bases between. The CDR3 DNA follows: TGTGCCATCGACGGGTCTAATGGCTACACCTTC. Its translation is CAIDGSNGYTF.